This T cell receptor beta chain was sequenced for a study of blood T cell repertoires in COVID-19 (TCRdb year 2020). Regarding the complete study: Collaborator samples came from the United States, Italy and Spain and covered acute and convalescent phases of COVID-19. A freely available public database, intended as a resource for researchers studying the immune response to SARS-CoV-2, is where the repertoires were released. Where HLA class I and class II types were available, the types were taken from metadata supplied by the sample provider, not from assay-based typing. Samples were obtained from the ongoing ImmuneRACE study (first 160 participants) and from 1,254 subjects provided by 6 global collaborators. The dataset comprised deeply sampled blood TCRbeta repertoires from subjects exposed to, actively infected with, or recovered from COVID-19. The prospective study material was composed of cDNA or gDNA derived from T cells, B-cell-depleted T cells, or PBMCs. The sample metadata nearly always contained a de-identified subject ID, COVID-19 status, age in years and sex.

TCRbeta CDR3 regions were amplified from genomic DNA by means of the immunoSEQ Assay, a bias-controlled multiplex PCR. From the authors' description of their analysis: Within the assay, amplification of reference gene primers was used to estimate how many nucleated cells each sample contained. Sequence reads were collapsed and filtered to measure the absolute abundance of every unique TCRbeta CDR3 rearrangement. For each sample, productive Simpson clonality was calculated as the square root of Simpson's diversity index over productive rearrangements. TCRdb obtained this table from immuneACCESS and retained in-frame rearrangements with V and J assigned. These tables miss some clones; where compared with another copy, unresolved V genes account for less than half of the shortfall, and the remainder is unexplained. V, J and clone size are taken as reported in that table, and D and trimming were inferred from the DNA itself. The sample records tens of thousands of clones, 86% of which are singletons. The ten largest clones add up to 12% to 15% of the sample.

The junction carries 7 bases between V and J, which are trimmed by 5 bases and 0 bases respectively. The CDR3 spans 13 residues, from the cysteine through the phenylalanine. The kept DNA is CDR3 alone, 39 bases in frame from the first base. Reading the germline V gene (reference sequence) gives CDR1 PRHDT and CDR2 FYEKMQ. The collaborating institutions used their own protocols to collect whole blood in K2EDTA tubes. Collaborator samples were shipped for TCRbeta analysis as frozen whole blood, isolated PBMCs, or DNA extracted from either sample type. Study-level results and caveats: How much clinical and demographic metadata was included differed by source and by participant, and the metadata was provided uncurated.

Concerning this clone itself: Its antigen remains unidentified. It has no much larger one-base neighbor in the sample; base qualities were not kept.

Recombination linked TRBV13 to TRBJ1-2; a confident D gene designation cannot be given. This receptor was identified in a man between 65 and 85 years old with acute or convalescent COVID-19. The source material was peripheral blood. In nucleotide form, the sequence is TGTGCCAGCAGCGACTCAGCTAACTATGGCTACACCTTC. Its translation reads: CASSDSANYGYTF.